This TCR beta chain is from a study of cytomegalovirus exposure and HLA in healthy donors. Use of 60 Vbeta and 13 Jbeta primers characterized the PCR. Using immunoSEQ multiplex PCR, the repertoire was profiled, and TCRdb retains in-frame clones only, with some absent. The sample has about 150,000 clones, approximately 84% seen once. This CDR3 has 15 amino acids. The V gene end was trimmed by 5 bases and the J gene end by 3 bases; junction bases not matched to a gene: 9. Germline V gene data show CDR1 as SGHAT and CDR2 as FQNNGV. This sequence joins TRBV11-2 and TRBJ2-7; 8 bases line up with TRBD2. What was sequenced was PBMCs. The TCR comes from a young man in good health and CMV-seronegative. The CDR3 coding sequence is TGTGCCAGCAGCAGAAACCCGGGGGGGCGCTACGAGCAGTACTTC. Its protein product is CASSRNPGGRYEQYF.